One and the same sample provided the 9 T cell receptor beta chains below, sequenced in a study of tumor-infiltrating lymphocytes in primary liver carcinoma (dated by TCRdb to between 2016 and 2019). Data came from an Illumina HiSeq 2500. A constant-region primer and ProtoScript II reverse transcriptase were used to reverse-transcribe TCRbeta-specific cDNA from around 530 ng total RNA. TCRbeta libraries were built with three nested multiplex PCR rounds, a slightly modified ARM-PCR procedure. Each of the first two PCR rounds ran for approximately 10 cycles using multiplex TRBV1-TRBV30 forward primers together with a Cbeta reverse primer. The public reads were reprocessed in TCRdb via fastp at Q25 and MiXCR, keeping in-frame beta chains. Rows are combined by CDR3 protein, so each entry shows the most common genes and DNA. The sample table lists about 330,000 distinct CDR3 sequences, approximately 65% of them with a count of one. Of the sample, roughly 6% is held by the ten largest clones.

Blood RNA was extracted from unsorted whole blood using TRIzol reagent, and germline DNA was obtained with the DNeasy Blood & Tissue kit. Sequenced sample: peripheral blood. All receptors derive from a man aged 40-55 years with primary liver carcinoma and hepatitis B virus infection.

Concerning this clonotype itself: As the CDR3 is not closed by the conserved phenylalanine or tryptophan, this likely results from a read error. This CDR3 is CASRAGANTGELFS. The CDR3 bases are TGTGCCAGCAGGGCGGGAGCAAACACCGGGGAGCTGTTTTCT. The chain is built from TRBV6-6 and TRBJ2-2; TRBD2 matches 7 bases. Germline V lookup: CDR1 MNHNY, CDR2 SVGAGI (reference sequence). Trimming took 6 bases from V and 2 from J; bases not matched to a gene: 3. The CDR3 is made up of 14 amino acids.

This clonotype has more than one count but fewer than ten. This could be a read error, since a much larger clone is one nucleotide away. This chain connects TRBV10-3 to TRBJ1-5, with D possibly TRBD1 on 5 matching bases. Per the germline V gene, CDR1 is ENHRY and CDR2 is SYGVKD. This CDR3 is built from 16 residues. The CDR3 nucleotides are TGTGCCACCAGTGAGTCGCGGGGGGGGTCCAATCAGCCCCAGCATTTT. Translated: CATSESRGGSNQPQHF.

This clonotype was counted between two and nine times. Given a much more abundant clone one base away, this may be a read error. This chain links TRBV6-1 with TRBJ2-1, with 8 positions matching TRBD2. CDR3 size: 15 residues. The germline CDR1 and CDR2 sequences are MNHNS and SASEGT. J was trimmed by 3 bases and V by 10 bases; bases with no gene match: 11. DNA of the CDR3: TGTGCCAACACCCTACGGAGCGGGAGCTACAATGAGCAGTTCTTC. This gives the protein CANTLRSGSYNEQFF.

The CDR3 sequence: CATSPTGTDTEAFF. The CDR3, as DNA: TGTGCCACCTCTCCGACAGGGACGGACACTGAAGCTTTCTTT. V is TRBV24-1 and J is TRBJ1-1; 7 nucleotides agree with TRBD1. Per germline, CDR1 KGHDR and CDR2 SFDVKD. The CDR3 has 14 residues. V lost 9 bases, J lost 3 bases, and 9 bases stayed unmatched.

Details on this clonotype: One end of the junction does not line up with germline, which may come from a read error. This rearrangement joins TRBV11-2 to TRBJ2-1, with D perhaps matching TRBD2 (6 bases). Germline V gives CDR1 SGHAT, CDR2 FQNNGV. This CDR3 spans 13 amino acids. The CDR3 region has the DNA TGTGCCAGCAACCCTGCGGGGCGAAATGAGCAGCTCTTC. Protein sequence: CASNPAGRNEQLF.

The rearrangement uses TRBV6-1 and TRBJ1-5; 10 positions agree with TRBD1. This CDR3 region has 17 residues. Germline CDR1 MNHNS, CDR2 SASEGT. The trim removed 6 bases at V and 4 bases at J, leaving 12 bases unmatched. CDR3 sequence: CASRFPGTGAINQPQHF. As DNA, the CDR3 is TGTGCCAGCAGATTCCCCGGGACAGGGGCCATTAATCAGCCCCAGCATTTT.

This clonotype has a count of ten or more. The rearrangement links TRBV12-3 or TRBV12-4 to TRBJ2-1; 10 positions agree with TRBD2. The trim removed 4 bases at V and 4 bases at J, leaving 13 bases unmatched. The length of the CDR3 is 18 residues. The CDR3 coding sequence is TGTGCCAGCAGTTCGGGACTAGCGCTACAAGGGGTTTACAATGAGCAGTTCTTC. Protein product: CASSSGLALQGVYNEQFF.

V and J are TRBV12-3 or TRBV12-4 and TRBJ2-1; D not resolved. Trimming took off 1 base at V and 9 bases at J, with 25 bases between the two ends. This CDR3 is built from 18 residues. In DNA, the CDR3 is TGTGCCAGCAGTTTAGGTACTGCAGTTGGTGGAGTGAACGGTGAGCAGTTCTTC. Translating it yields CASSLGTAVGGVNGEQFF.

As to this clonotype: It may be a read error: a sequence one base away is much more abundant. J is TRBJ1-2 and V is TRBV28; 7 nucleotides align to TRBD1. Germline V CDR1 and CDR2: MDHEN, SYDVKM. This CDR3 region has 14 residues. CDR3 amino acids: CASSLELGGYVYTF. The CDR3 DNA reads TGTGCCAGCAGCCTAGAGTTAGGGGGCTATGTCTACACCTTC.